This T cell receptor (beta chain) appears in the sequencing data of a study of shared T cell receptors in the human thymus. The method was immunoSEQ multiplex PCR; TCRdb's version includes in-frame clones alone and lacks a portion of them. The table has 63,000 or so clones, about 95% seen once. The length of the CDR3 is 15 residues. CDR1 is SGHTA, CDR2 FQGNSA, per germline. Trimming cost V 1 base and J 4 bases, with 13 bases left between them. The chain is built from TRBV7-2 and TRBJ1-2, with D hard to call. What was sequenced was thymocytes. The sequence derives from a human donor. The CDR3 spells CASSLGTERAYGYTF. The DNA of the CDR3 is TGTGCCAGCAGCTTAGGAACAGAGAGGGCCTATGGCTACACCTTC.